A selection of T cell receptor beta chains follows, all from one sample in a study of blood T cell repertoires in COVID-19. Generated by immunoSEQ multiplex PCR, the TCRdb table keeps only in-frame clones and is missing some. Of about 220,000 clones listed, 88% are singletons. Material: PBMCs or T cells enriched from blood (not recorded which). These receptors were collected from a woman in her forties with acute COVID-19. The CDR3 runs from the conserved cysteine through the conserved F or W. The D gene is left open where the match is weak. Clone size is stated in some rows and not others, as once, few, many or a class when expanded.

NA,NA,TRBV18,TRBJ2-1,TGTGCCAGCTCACCGCGACTCTCCTACAATGAGCAGTTCTTC,CASSPRLSYNEQFF
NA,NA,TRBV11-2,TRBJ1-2,TGTGCCAGCAGCCAATCTGGGGCAGTCCTTCCCCCCTATGGCTACACCTTC,CASSQSGAVLPPYGYTF
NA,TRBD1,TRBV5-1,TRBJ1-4,TGCGCCAGCCGGGACAGTCAAAATGAAAAACTGTTTTTT,CASRDSQNEKLFF
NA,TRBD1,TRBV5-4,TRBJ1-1,TGTGCCAGCAGCTTGGCCGGGACAGGGGGACCTGAAGCTTTCTTT,CASSLAGTGGPEAFF
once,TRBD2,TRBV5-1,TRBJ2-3,TGCGCCAGCAGCGACGAGAATCTAGCGGGCACAGATACGCAGTATTTT,CASSDENLAGTDTQYF
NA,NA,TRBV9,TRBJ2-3,TGTGCCAGCAGCCCCCGCCCGGGGGATACGCAGTATTTT,CASSPRPGDTQYF
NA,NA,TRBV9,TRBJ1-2,TGTGCCAGCAACTCGAACTCGGGAGACTATGGCTACACCTTC,CASNSNSGDYGYTF
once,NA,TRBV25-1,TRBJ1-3,TGTGCCAGCAGTGACGGCAGGTCCTCTGGAAACACCATATATTTT,CASSDGRSSGNTIYF
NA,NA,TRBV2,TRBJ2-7,TGTGCCAGCAGGCAGGGCAGAGACGAGCAGTACTTC,CASRQGRDEQYF
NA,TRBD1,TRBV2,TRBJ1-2,TGTGCCAGCATAGATAACAGGGGAGCCTATGGCTACACCTTC,CASIDNRGAYGYTF
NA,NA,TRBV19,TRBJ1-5,TGTGCCAGTACCCCGGACACTATTAGCAATCAGCCCCAGCATTTT,CASTPDTISNQPQHF
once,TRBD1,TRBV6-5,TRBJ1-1,TGTGCCAGCAGTTACTGGGGGACAGGGGAGGAAGCTTTCTTT,CASSYWGTGEEAFF
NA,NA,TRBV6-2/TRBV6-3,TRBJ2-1,TGTGCCAGCAGTTCCCTAAATGAGCAGTTCTTC,CASSSLNEQFF
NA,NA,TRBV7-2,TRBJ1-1,TGTGCCAGCAGCTCCACAGGAGACATGAACACTGAAGCTTTCTTT,CASSSTGDMNTEAFF
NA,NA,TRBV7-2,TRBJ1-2,TGTGCCAGCAGCCCCTGGGGGGGGCAGGGTGGCTACACCTTC,CASSPWGGQGGYTF
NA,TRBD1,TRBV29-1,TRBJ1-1,TGCAGCGGGGACAGATCGAACACTGAAGCTTTCTTT,CSGDRSNTEAFF
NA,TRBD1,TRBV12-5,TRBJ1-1,TGTGCTAGTGCTGCGGGGACAGGGGGCGTGAACACTGAAGCTTTCTTT,CASAAGTGGVNTEAFF
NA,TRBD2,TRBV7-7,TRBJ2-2,TGTGCCAGCAGCCCCACAGCGGGGGCGAACACCGGGGAGCTGTTTTTT,CASSPTAGANTGELFF
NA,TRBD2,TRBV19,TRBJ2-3,TGCGCCAGTAGGTTCCGTAGCGGGAGTAGCACAGATACGCAGTATTTT,CASRFRSGSSTDTQYF
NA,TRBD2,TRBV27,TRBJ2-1,TGTGCCAGCAGTTTAGCTAGCGGGGGTAACAATGAGCAGTTCTTC,CASSLASGGNNEQFF
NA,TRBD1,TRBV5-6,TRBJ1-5,TGTGCCAGCAGCTTGGGGGACAGGGGTCAGCCCCAGCATTTT,CASSLGDRGQPQHF
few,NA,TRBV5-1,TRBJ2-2,TGCGCCAGCAGCGAAACGACAGGGAACACCGGGGAGCTGTTTTTT,CASSETTGNTGELFF
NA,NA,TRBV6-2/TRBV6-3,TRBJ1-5,TGTGCCAGCAGTCCGATTAGGGGGGAGGGGCAGCCCCAGCATTTT,CASSPIRGEGQPQHF
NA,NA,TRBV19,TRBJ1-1,TGTGCCAGTAGTATAAATCAAGACAGGATGAGCACTGAAGCTTTCTTT,CASSINQDRMSTEAFF
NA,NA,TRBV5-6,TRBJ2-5,TGTGCCAGCAGCTTGGTGGGAGGCCGCCAAGAGACCCAGTACTTC,CASSLVGGRQETQYF
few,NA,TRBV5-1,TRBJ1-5,TGCGCCAGCAGCTTGGCCTGGGGCGGAAATCAGCCCCAGCATTTT,CASSLAWGGNQPQHF
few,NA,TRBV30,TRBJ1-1,TGTGCCTGGAGTGTATCCCGGAACACTGAAGCTTTCTTT,CAWSVSRNTEAFF
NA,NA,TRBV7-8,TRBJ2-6,TGTGCCAGCAGCCGGGAGCCTGGGGCCAACGTCCTGACTTTC,CASSREPGANVLTF
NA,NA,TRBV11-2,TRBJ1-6,TGTGCCAGCAGCTTTCGTGGCGGGAATAATTCACCCCTCCACTTT,CASSFRGGNNSPLHF
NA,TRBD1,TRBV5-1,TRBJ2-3,TGCGCCAGCAGCCCTAACAGGGGGCGGGATACGCAGTATTTT,CASSPNRGRDTQYF
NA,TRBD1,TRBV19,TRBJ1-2,TGTGCCAGTAGTACCCACAGGGGGCCGAACTATGGCTACACCTTC,CASSTHRGPNYGYTF
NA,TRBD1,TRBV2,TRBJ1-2,TGTGCCAGCACTGAGGGACAGGGGGCGTCGGGCTACACCTTC,CASTEGQGASGYTF
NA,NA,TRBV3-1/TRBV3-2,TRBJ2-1,TGTGCCAGCAGAACCGAAGGGGGGGGCCCTAGTAGTCAGTTCTTC,CASRTEGGGPSSQFF
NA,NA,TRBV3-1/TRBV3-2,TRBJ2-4,TGTGCCAGCAGCCAAGGGAGGCTTCAGTACTTC,CASSQGRLQYF
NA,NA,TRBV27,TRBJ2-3,TGTGCCAGCAGTTCGGGACTCCGGGGTACGCAGTATTTT,CASSSGLRGTQYF